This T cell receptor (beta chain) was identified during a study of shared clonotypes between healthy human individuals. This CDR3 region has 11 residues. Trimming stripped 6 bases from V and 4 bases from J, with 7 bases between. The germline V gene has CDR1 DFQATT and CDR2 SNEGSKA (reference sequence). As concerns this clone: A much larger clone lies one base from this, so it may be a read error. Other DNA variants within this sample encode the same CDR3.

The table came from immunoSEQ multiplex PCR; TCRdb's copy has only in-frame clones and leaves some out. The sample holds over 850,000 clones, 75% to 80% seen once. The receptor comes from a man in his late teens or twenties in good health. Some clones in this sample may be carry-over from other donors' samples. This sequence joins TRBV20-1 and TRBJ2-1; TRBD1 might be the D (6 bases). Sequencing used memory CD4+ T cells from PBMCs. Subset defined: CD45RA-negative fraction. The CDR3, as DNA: TGCAGTGCGAGGGGGTACAATGAGCAGTTCTTC. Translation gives CSARGYNEQFF.